These 19 T cell receptor beta chains were sequenced from one sample in a study of spatial heterogeneity in lung cancer. TCRdb re-called the 5' RACE reads through MiXCR, storing one row per CDR3 protein. The repertoire holds more than 60,000 distinct CDR3 sequences, nearly 6.5% seen once, with roughly 15% in the top ten. Time point given: sample taken at primary tumor resection. The starting material was PBMCs, obtained at surgery. These receptor sequences come from a female donor with early-stage non-small cell lung cancer.

This clonotype turned up a few times. This chain joins TRBV4-1 and TRBJ2-5; 8 bases agree with TRBD2. The CDR3 runs to 16 residues. Germline V gene sequence: CDR1 MGHRA, CDR2 YSYEKL. V was pared by 1 base and J by 1 base, with 5 bases of the junction left unmatched. CDR3 amino acids: CASSQAYGGAQETQYF. In nucleotides, the CDR3 is TGCGCCAGCAGCCAAGCCTACGGGGGGGCCCAAGAGACCCAGTACTTC.

This clonotype was seen at least ten times. The chain links TRBV20-1 to TRBJ2-3; TRBD2 matches 9 bases. This CDR3 region has 13 residues. With V trimmed by 6 bases and J by 1 base, 2 bases remained unmatched. CDR1 DFQATT and CDR2 SNEGSKA come from the germline V gene (reference sequence). CDR3 sequence: CSATSGRTDTQYF. CDR3 DNA: TGCAGTGCGACTAGCGGCCGCACAGATACGCAGTATTTT.

This clonotype qualifies as medium-sized. The chain joins TRBV2 to TRBJ2-1; 11 bases map to TRBD1. V dropped 7 bases and J dropped 4; count of bases not matched to a gene: 6. This CDR3 comprises 15 residues. Looked up from germline, CDR1 is SNHLY and CDR2 is FYNNEI. The CDR3 here is CASNERDRGYNEQFF. As DNA, the CDR3 is TGTGCCAGCAATGAGAGGGACAGGGGGTACAATGAGCAGTTCTTC.

This clonotype occurred many times. The rearrangement links TRBV5-1 to TRBJ1-1; no reliable D call. The V gene's germline CDR1 is SGHRS and CDR2 YFSETQ. CDR3 size: 13 residues. V was cut by 3 bases and J by 0 bases, with 6 bases left in between. The CDR3 nucleotides are TGCGCCAGCAGCTCCACGGTGAACACTGAAGCTTTCTTT. As protein: CASSSTVNTEAFF.

This clonotype appeared many times. This chain uses TRBV5-4 with TRBJ2-3; D remains unclear. Looked up from germline, CDR1 is SGHNT and CDR2 is YYREEE (reference sequence). The CDR3 extends over 13 amino acids. V was trimmed by 0 bases and J by 4 bases, leaving 6 bases between them. The CDR3 sequence is CASSLAGSDTQYF. The CDR3 DNA sequence: TGTGCCAGCAGCTTGGCTGGATCAGATACGCAGTATTTT.

This clonotype was counted ten times or more. The CDR3, as DNA: TGTGCCAGCAGCGCGGGACAAAGAGGGAGTTCACCCCTCCACTTT. Protein sequence: CASSAGQRGSSPLHF. The chain uses TRBV9 and TRBJ1-6; a possible D gene is TRBD1 (6 bases). CDR3 size: 15 residues. The germline V gene has CDR1 SGDLS and CDR2 YYNGEE. Between the trimmed V and J ends, which lost 3 bases and 9 bases, there was a span of 16 bases.

At least ten counts were recorded for this clonotype. This chain links TRBV6-1 with TRBJ2-3; unclear D gene. This CDR3 has 12 amino acids. Germline CDR1 MNHNS, CDR2 SASEGT. The ends were cut back, 5 bases at V and 1 base at J, with 4 bases in the middle. This chain's CDR3 is CASSWGTDTQYF. The CDR3 DNA sequence: TGTGCCAGCAGTTGGGGCACAGATACGCAGTATTTT.

The chain couples TRBV5-1 to TRBJ1-3; D may be TRBD1 (5 bases). V was cut by 4 bases and J by 8 bases, with 13 bases left in between. Germline lookup yields CDR1 SGHRS and CDR2 YFSETQ. The CDR3 length is 13 residues. The CDR3 coding sequence is TGCGCCAGCAGCCCCGGGACCGTGGACACCATATATTTT. It is translated as CASSPGTVDTIYF.

The chain joins TRBV5-1 to TRBJ1-5, with 7 positions matching TRBD1. The CDR3 covers 13 residues. The ends lost 3 bases at V and 4 bases at J; junction bases unmatched: 1. In germline, CDR1 is SGHRS, CDR2 YFSETQ. The CDR3 DNA is TGCGCCAGCAGCTCGGGACAGAATCAGCCCCAGCATTTT. Translating it yields CASSSGQNQPQHF.

The chain couples TRBV11-2 to TRBJ2-3, with D perhaps being TRBD1 or TRBD2 (5 bases each). Germline lookup yields CDR1 SGHAT and CDR2 FQNNGV. This CDR3 spans 14 amino acids. The V end was cut by 6 bases, the J end by 4 bases, with 14 bases between. This CDR3 is CASSDSGGADTQYF. As DNA, the CDR3 is TGTGCCAGCAGTGACAGTGGAGGCGCAGATACGCAGTATTTT.

V gene TRBV12-3 or TRBV12-4 combines with J gene TRBJ2-3; 9 bases align to TRBD2. The V segment lost 4 bases and the J segment 2 bases; nucleotides outside the gene matches: 4. The CDR3 is 15 residues long. This CDR3 is CASSSPSGATDTQYF. CDR3 nucleotide sequence: TGTGCCAGCAGTTCTCCTAGCGGGGCCACAGATACGCAGTATTTT.

This clonotype was counted at least ten times. J is TRBJ1-6 and V is TRBV20-1, with 7 bases fitting TRBD1. This CDR3 region has 14 residues. V lost 7 bases, J lost 3 bases, and 6 bases stayed unmatched. Per germline, CDR1 DFQATT and CDR2 SNEGSKA (reference sequence). CDR3 in amino acids: CSVRRTGYNSPLHF. CDR3 in DNA: TGCAGTGTTAGGAGGACAGGCTATAATTCACCCCTCCACTTT.

The table lists this clonotype with many counts. V is TRBV7-2 and J is TRBJ2-5; no clear D. The CDR3 covers 12 residues. V was cut by 5 bases and J by 5 bases, with 9 bases left in between. Germline lookup yields CDR1 SGHTA and CDR2 FQGNSA. The CDR3 here is CASSLYHETQYF. In DNA form, the CDR3 reads TGTGCCAGCAGCCTATATCACGAGACCCAGTACTTC.

The chain has TRBV20-1 and TRBJ2-1; 7 bases map to TRBD1. The CDR3 is 15 residues long. Losses at the gene ends were 5 bases for V and 2 bases for J; bases not matched to a gene: 9. CDR1 is DFQATT and CDR2 is SNEGSKA in the germline V gene (reference sequence). In DNA, the CDR3 is TGCAGTGCTCCGGACAGGCAAGTCCCCTACAATGAGCAGTTCTTC. Translated, it gives CSAPDRQVPYNEQFF.

This clonotype has a handful of counts. The chain carries TRBV15 and TRBJ1-1; TRBD1 matches at 8 bases. Trimming removed 2 bases from V and 1 base from J; junction bases left unmatched: 3. This CDR3 has 15 residues. Germline-derived CDR1 and CDR2 are LNHNV and YYDKDF (reference sequence). The CDR3 sequence: CATSRWDRQNTEAFF. The CDR3 DNA reads TGTGCCACCAGCAGATGGGACAGGCAGAACACTGAAGCTTTCTTT.

This clonotype turned up a few times. The V gene is TRBV6-9, the J gene TRBJ2-1; 7 bases are shared with TRBD2. Germline CDR1 and CDR2: MNHGY and SVAAGI. The V and J ends lost 5 bases and 5 bases, in that order; junction bases with no gene match: 9. CDR3 length: 15 residues. The CDR3 bases are TGTGCCAGCAGTCACCCTAGCGGAGCGGACAATGAGCAGTTCTTC. Protein: CASSHPSGADNEQFF.

This clonotype was recorded many times. V and J are TRBV20-1 and TRBJ1-1; D uncertain. CDR3 length: 14 amino acids. Trimming stripped 1 base from V and 3 bases from J, with 12 bases between. Germline V gives CDR1 DFQATT, CDR2 SNEGSKA (reference sequence). The CDR3 here is CSARGSREDTEAFF. Here the CDR3 DNA reads TGCAGTGCTAGAGGTTCCCGGGAAGACACTGAAGCTTTCTTT.

J is TRBJ1-1 and V is TRBV6-6, with D hard to call. The germline V and J ends were trimmed by 7 bases and 1 base, with 13 bases remaining between them. CDR1 is MNHNY, CDR2 SVGAGI, per germline (reference sequence). CDR3 size: 14 residues. The CDR3 loop reads CASIPGRGNTEAFF. The CDR3, as DNA: TGTGCCAGCATCCCGGGTCGAGGGAACACTGAAGCTTTCTTT.

This clonotype was picked up many times. This chain links TRBV20-1 with TRBJ1-6, with a possible D match to TRBD1 (5 bases). V dropped 3 bases and J dropped 5 bases, with 11 bases sitting between them. The CDR3 sequence is 14 residues long. Germline V CDR1 and CDR2: DFQATT, SNEGSKA (reference sequence). The chain's CDR3 is CSASKGSDNSPLHF. The CDR3 DNA sequence: TGCAGTGCTAGTAAGGGGTCTGATAATTCACCCCTCCACTTT.